These 20 T cell receptor beta chains originate from one sample sequenced in a study of radiation and T cells in renal cell carcinoma. Described time point: blood 2 weeks post-SBRT. The treatment here: 15 Gy SBRT to primary tumor, nephrectomy 4 weeks later. This table comes from immunoSEQ multiplex PCR, and its TCRdb copy is limited to in-frame clones, with some not included. The sample includes roughly 140,000 clones, roughly 89% seen only once; the top ten take over 10%. This material consisted of blood, taken from a patient whose treatment included radiotherapy and nephrectomy. The receptors originated from a woman in her forties or fifties with renal cell carcinoma.

This chain connects TRBV7-2 to TRBJ1-4; 9 nucleotides agree with TRBD1. Losses at the gene ends were 4 bases for V and 7 bases for J; bases not matched to a gene: 10. Per the germline V gene, CDR1 is SGHTA and CDR2 is FQGNSA. The CDR3 is made up of 16 amino acids. The CDR3 DNA reads TGTGCCAGCAGCTCCTCCCCAACAGGGGGCGGTGAAAAACTGTTTTTT. It translates to CASSSSPTGGGEKLFF.

A word on this clone: In the same sample, other DNA sequences code for this CDR3. The chain combines TRBV5-4 with TRBJ2-5; weak D call: TRBD2 (6 bases). The ends were cut back, 0 bases at V and 1 base at J, with 7 bases in the middle. CDR1 SGHNT and CDR2 YYREEE come from the germline V gene (reference sequence). CDR3 length: 14 amino acids. CDR3: CASSLAGVQETQYF. CDR3 in DNA: TGTGCCAGCAGCTTGGCGGGGGTCCAAGAGACCCAGTACTTC.

This clone was recorded once. The V and J genes are TRBV25-1 and TRBJ2-1; 10 positions match TRBD1. The CDR3 loop spans 14 amino acids. Germline assignment: CDR1 MGHDK and CDR2 SYGVNS. The J segment lost 6 bases and the V segment lost 4 bases, leaving 3 bases of the junction unmatched. CDR3 in amino acids: CASSGQGASNEQFF. The CDR3 DNA reads TGTGCCAGCAGTGGACAGGGGGCTTCCAATGAGCAGTTCTTC.

J is TRBJ1-2 and V is TRBV7-2, with 9 bases matching TRBD1. Germline V gene lookup returns CDR1 SGHTA and CDR2 FQGNSA. The CDR3 contains 15 residues. The trim removed 5 bases at V and 4 bases at J, leaving 8 bases unmatched. The chain's CDR3 is CASSRGQGGAYGYTF. The CDR3 DNA sequence: TGTGCCAGCAGCCGGGGACAGGGAGGAGCCTATGGCTACACCTTC.

V gene TRBV4-1 combines with J gene TRBJ2-7; D is possibly TRBD1 (5 bases). The CDR3 runs to 14 residues. Germline values: CDR1 MGHRA, CDR2 YSYEKL. Trimming removed 1 base at V and 3 bases at J, with 10 bases between. The DNA for the CDR3 is TGCGCCAGCAGCCAAGCCGGACAAGACTACGAGCAGTACTTC. It yields the protein CASSQAGQDYEQYF.

The chain links TRBV7-2 to TRBJ2-1; maybe TRBD2 (6 bases). Germline lookup yields CDR1 SGHTA and CDR2 FQGNSA. The V and J ends lost 7 bases and 3 bases respectively, with 16 bases between them. This CDR3 has 15 residues. The CDR3 is CASTSPGLNYNEQFF. The CDR3 bases are TGTGCCAGCACCTCGCCGGGACTCAACTACAATGAGCAGTTCTTC. Combining the CDR3 with reference TRBV7-2 and TRBJ2-1 gives the whole variable domain GAGVSQSPSNKVTEKGKDVELRCDPISGHTALYWYRQSLGQGLEFLIYFQGNSAPDKSGLPSDRFSAERTGGSVSTLTIQRTQQEDSAVYLCASTSPGLNYNEQFFGPGTRLTVL.

The rearrangement links TRBV20-1 to TRBJ2-5; no clear D gene. Trimming pared 3 bases from V and 2 bases from J, leaving 1 base between. CDR3 length: 10 residues. CDR1 and CDR2 from the germline V gene are DFQATT and SNEGSKA (reference sequence). This CDR3 is CSASQETQYF. The CDR3 region has the DNA TGCAGTGCTAGTCAAGAGACCCAGTACTTC.

This chain uses TRBV2 with TRBJ2-3; D might be TRBD1 or TRBD2, each matching 5 bases. The CDR3 runs 15 residues. V was trimmed by 7 bases and J by 2 bases, leaving 16 bases between them. Germline V gene data show CDR1 as SNHLY and CDR2 as FYNNEI. DNA for the CDR3: TGTGCCAGCAACCCCCGGGACGGAATCACAGATACGCAGTATTTT. Amino acids: CASNPRDGITDTQYF.

The rearrangement joins TRBV7-3 to TRBJ2-3; 10 bases are shared with TRBD1. The CDR3 contains 16 residues. CDR1 and CDR2 (germline): SGHTA, FQGTGA. V lost 4 bases, J lost 0 bases, and 4 bases stayed unmatched. Here the CDR3 reads CASSSGQGRSTDTQYF. DNA for the CDR3: TGTGCCAGCAGCTCGGGACAGGGGCGAAGCACAGATACGCAGTATTTT. Full variable domain (missing parts from reference TRBV7-3 and TRBJ2-3): GAGVSQTPSNKVTEKGKYVELRCDPISGHTALYWYRQSLGQGPEFLIYFQGTGAADDSGLPNDRFFAVRPEGSVSTLKIQRTERGDSAVYLCASSSGQGRSTDTQYFGPGTRLTVL.

This chain links TRBV2 with TRBJ1-1; D is uncertain. The CDR3 covers 15 residues. V was pared by 1 base and J by 5 bases, with 14 bases between. Germline V gene lookup returns CDR1 SNHLY and CDR2 FYNNEI. The DNA for the CDR3 is TGTGCCAGCAGTGAAGTTGAACTTTCTGGGACTGAAGCTTTCTTT. It codes for CASSEVELSGTEAFF.

J is TRBJ2-2 and V is TRBV5-6, with 7 bases identical to TRBD1. Trimming cost V 3 bases and J 5 bases; bases outside gene matches: 7. Per the germline V gene, CDR1 is SGHDT and CDR2 is YYEEEE. CDR3 length: 15 residues. CDR3 residues: CASSSGGRETGELFF. The CDR3 region has the DNA TGTGCCAGCAGCTCAGGGGGAAGAGAAACCGGGGAGCTGTTTTTT.

This chain connects TRBV7-6 to TRBJ1-2, with 10 bases aligning to TRBD1. The CDR3 length is 13 residues. V lost 5 bases, J lost 7 bases, and 4 bases stayed unmatched. Germline CDR1 is SGHVS and CDR2 is FNYEAQ. The CDR3 protein is CASSRDRGGGYTF. The CDR3 bases are TGTGCCAGCAGCCGGGACAGGGGAGGTGGCTACACCTTC.

This clone was seen a single time. The chain combines TRBV7-9 with TRBJ2-2; the match to TRBD2 covers 10 bases. Trimming cost V 5 bases and J 3 bases; bases outside gene matches: 6. The CDR3 has 16 residues. In germline, CDR1 is SEHNR, CDR2 FQNEAQ (reference sequence). The DNA of the CDR3 is TGTGCCAGCAGCCCCCGGACTAGCGGCGACACCGGGGAGCTGTTTTTT. Its translation is CASSPRTSGDTGELFF.

This chain joins TRBV4-1 and TRBJ2-1; 8 nucleotides align to TRBD1. The CDR3 loop spans 15 amino acids. V lost 2 bases and J lost 3; bases outside the gene matches: 3. Germline CDR1 MGHRA, CDR2 YSYEKL. The CDR3 loop reads CASSQPTGDYNEQFF. DNA for the CDR3: TGCGCCAGCAGCCAACCGACAGGGGACTACAATGAGCAGTTCTTC.

The genes are TRBV4-1 and TRBJ2-4; a weak D match, TRBD2 (5 bases). Germline assignment: CDR1 MGHRA and CDR2 YSYEKL. The CDR3 is made up of 14 amino acids. Trimming took 7 bases from V and 0 from J, leaving 10 bases between them. The DNA of the CDR3 is TGCGCCAGCAAGGAGGAGCTAGCCAAAAACATTCAGTACTTC. Translating it yields CASKEELAKNIQYF.

This chain uses TRBV29-1 with TRBJ2-3; 10 bases are a match to TRBD2. The V and J ends lost 7 bases and 0 bases, in that order; junction bases with no gene match: 4. Germline V gene data show CDR1 as SQVTM and CDR2 as ANQGSEA. CDR3 size: 14 residues. The CDR3 here is CSAKTSGSTDTQYF. The CDR3 DNA reads as TGCAGCGCGAAGACTAGCGGGAGCACAGATACGCAGTATTTT.

The genes are TRBV7-3 and TRBJ2-3; weak D call: TRBD2 (5 bases). Trimming shortened V by 5 bases and J by 4 bases, and 13 bases separated the two germline ends. This CDR3 contains 14 residues. The V gene's germline CDR1 is SGHTA and CDR2 FQGTGA. CDR3 coding DNA: TGTGCCAGCAGCCTCTTAGCGTCTGCAGATACGCAGTATTTT. It is translated as CASSLLASADTQYF.

This chain links TRBV7-2 with TRBJ1-3; 7 nucleotides match TRBD1. CDR1 SGHTA and CDR2 FQGNSA come from the germline V gene. The CDR3 is 15 residues long. V lost 4 bases, J lost 1 base, and 4 bases stayed unmatched. CDR3 bases: TGTGCCAGCAGCTCGGACAGGAGGTCTGGAAACACCATATATTTT. Protein sequence: CASSSDRRSGNTIYF.

The chain is built from TRBV6-1 and TRBJ2-7; possibly TRBD2 for D (5 bases). CDR3 length: 13 residues. The V end was cut by 3 bases, the J end by 9 bases, with 15 bases between. Per the germline V gene, CDR1 is MNHNS and CDR2 is SASEGT. Here the CDR3 reads CASSDPGVAGQYF. The DNA for the CDR3 is TGTGCCAGCAGTGACCCCGGGGTCGCGGGGCAGTACTTC.

This rearrangement joins TRBV13 to TRBJ2-7; D not certain. Trimming left V 0 bases short and J 2 bases short, with 8 bases between. This CDR3 has 14 residues. The V gene's germline CDR1 is PRHDT and CDR2 FYEKMQ (reference sequence). The CDR3 loop is CASSLGRLAYEQYF. The CDR3, as DNA: TGTGCCAGCAGCTTAGGCCGCTTAGCCTACGAGCAGTACTTC.